Below, one T cell receptor (beta chain) is given with its context. The sample belongs to a study of blood T cell repertoires in COVID-19. The germline gives CDR1 SNHLY, CDR2 FYNNEI. V lost 6 bases and J lost 5; bases outside the gene matches: 5. The CDR3 spans 13 residues. Measured with immunoSEQ multiplex PCR; TCRdb has only the in-frame clones, and not every one. The sample comprises 540,000 or so clones, roughly 91% of which are singletons, and roughly 8.3% rests with the top ten. The genes are TRBV2 and TRBJ1-2; the match to TRBD1 covers 8 bases. Sequencing was carried out using peripheral blood. This clonotype was sampled from a woman in her forties or fifties with COVID-19, enrolled during active disease. CDR3 amino acids: CASRDREIYGYTF. In nucleotides, the CDR3 is TGTGCCAGCAGGGACAGGGAAATATATGGCTACACCTTC.